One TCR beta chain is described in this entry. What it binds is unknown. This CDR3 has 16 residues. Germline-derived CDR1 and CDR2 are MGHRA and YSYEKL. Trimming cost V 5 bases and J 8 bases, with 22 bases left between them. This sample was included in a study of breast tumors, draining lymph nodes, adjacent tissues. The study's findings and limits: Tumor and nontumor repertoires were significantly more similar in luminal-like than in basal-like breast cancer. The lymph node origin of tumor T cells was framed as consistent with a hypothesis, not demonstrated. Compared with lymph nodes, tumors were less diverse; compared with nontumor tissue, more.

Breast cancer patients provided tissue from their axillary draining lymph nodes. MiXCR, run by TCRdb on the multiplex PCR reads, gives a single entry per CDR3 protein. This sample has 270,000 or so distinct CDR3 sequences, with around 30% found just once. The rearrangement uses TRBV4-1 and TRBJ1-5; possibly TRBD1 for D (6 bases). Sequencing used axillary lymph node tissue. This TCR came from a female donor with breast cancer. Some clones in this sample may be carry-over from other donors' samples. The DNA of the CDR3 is TGCGCCAGCAGCGCGACAGACAGGTCTCTCGTGAAGCCCCAGCATTTT. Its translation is CASSATDRSLVKPQHF.